The present T cell receptor (beta chain) was sequenced within a study of T cell responses to AZD1222 COVID-19 vaccine. In this sample, this clone turned up once. Measured with immunoSEQ multiplex PCR; TCRdb has only the in-frame clones, and not every one. The table lists about 140,000 clones, 80% to 95% of them singletons. Sequences were derived from peripheral blood, sampled on day 0 of AZD1222 vaccination. This receptor was identified in an adult in good health.

CDR3 sequence: CASRGGGSRDTQYF. The CDR3 DNA sequence: TGTGCCAGCAGGGGGGGTGGTAGTCGAGATACGCAGTATTTT. The V call is TRBV7-2, the J call TRBJ2-3; tentative D call: TRBD2 (6 bases). CDR1 is SGHTA and CDR2 is FQGNSA in the germline V gene. V was pared by 6 bases and J by 5 bases, with 15 bases between. The CDR3 spans 14 residues.